This T cell receptor beta chain was retrieved from a study of cytomegalovirus exposure and HLA in healthy donors. The PCR had 60 Vbeta and 13 Jbeta primers. Libraries were prepared by immunoSEQ multiplex PCR; TCRdb keeps only in-frame clonotypes and omits some of them. The data show around 150,000 clones, with 77% seen just once and 4.9% held by the top ten. CDR1 SGHNT and CDR2 YYREEE come from the germline V gene (reference sequence). Unmatched junction bases numbered 1, after V lost 4 bases and J lost 4 bases. The CDR3 contains 14 residues. The source of this sequence is a woman aged 45 to 65 in good health and CMV-seronegative. The specimen was PBMCs. The chain employs TRBV5-4 and TRBJ2-1; 11 bases are shared with TRBD2. The CDR3 reads CASSRTSGYNEQFF. CDR3 nucleotide sequence: TGTGCCAGCAGCCGGACTAGCGGGTACAATGAGCAGTTCTTC.